This TCR beta chain emerged from a study of CD8 T cells in ankylosing spondylitis. Study-wide results and limits: Disease-associated clones were reportedly significantly overrepresented in matched ankylosing spondylitis synovial fluid. Peripheral blood samples showed relatively rare disease-linked clones, and these clones were CD8+. Among TCR beta sequences, a motif of under 10 highly homologous variants appeared characteristic of ankylosing spondylitis blood.

TCRdb called the 5' RACE reads again in MiXCR, with one record for every CDR3 protein. This table has approximately 540,000 distinct CDR3 sequences, about 13% appearing once. V was clipped by 6 bases and J by 7 bases, with 25 bases between them. This CDR3 is built from 17 residues. This clonotype was observed a handful of times. The antigen remains unidentified. The chain joins TRBV12-3 or TRBV12-4 to TRBJ2-1; a possible D gene is TRBD2 (6 bases). The specimen sequenced was blood, either unsorted or a sorted T cell fraction (not recorded which). This receptor was obtained from a male donor with ankylosing spondylitis. DNA of the CDR3: TGTGCCAGCAGCCCTGACGTTTGGGCGGGGTTTCGGAATGAGCAGTTCTTC. It translates to CASSPDVWAGFRNEQFF.